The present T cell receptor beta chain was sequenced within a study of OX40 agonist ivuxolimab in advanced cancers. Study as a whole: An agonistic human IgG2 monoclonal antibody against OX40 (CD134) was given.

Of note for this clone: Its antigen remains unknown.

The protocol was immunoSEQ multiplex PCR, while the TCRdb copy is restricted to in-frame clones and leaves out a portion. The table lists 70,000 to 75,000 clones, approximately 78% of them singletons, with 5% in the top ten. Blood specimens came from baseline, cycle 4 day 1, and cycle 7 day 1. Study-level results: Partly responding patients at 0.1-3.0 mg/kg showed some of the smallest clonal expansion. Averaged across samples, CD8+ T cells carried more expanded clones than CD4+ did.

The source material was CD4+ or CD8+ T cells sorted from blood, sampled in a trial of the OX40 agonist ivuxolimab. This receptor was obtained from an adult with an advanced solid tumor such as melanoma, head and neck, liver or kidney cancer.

The CDR3: CASSLGQSTGELFF. The DNA of the CDR3 is TGTGCCAGCAGCTTGGGCCAGTCCACCGGGGAGCTGTTTTTT. J is TRBJ2-2 and V is TRBV5-4; D ambiguous. This CDR3 has 14 amino acids. Germline V gene sequence: CDR1 SGHNT, CDR2 YYREEE (reference sequence). V was trimmed by 0 bases and J by 4 bases, leaving 7 bases between them.